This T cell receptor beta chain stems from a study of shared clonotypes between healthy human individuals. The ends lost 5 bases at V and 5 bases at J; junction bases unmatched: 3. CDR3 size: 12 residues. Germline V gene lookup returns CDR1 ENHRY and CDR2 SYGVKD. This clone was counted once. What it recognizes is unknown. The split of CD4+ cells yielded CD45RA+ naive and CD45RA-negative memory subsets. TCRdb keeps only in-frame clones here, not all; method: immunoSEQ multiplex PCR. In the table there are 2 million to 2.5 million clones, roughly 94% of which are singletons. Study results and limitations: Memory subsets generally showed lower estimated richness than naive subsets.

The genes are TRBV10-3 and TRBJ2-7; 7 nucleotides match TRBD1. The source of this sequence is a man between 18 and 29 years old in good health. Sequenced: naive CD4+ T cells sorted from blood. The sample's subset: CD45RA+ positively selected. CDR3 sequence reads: CAISFQGDEQYF. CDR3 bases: TGTGCCATCAGTTTCCAGGGGGACGAGCAGTACTTC.